Included here is one TCR beta chain sequence, with context. Its antigen is unknown. Chemo-refractory metastatic non-small-cell lung cancer patients received focal radiation with ipilimumab CTLA-4 blockade. In germline, CDR1 is SGHKS, CDR2 YYEKEE (reference sequence). The CDR3 runs to 15 residues. Between the trimmed V and J ends, which lost 2 bases and 3 bases, there was a span of 12 bases. This record belongs to a study of radiotherapy plus CTLA-4 blockade in lung cancer. Study-level results: TCR clones from tumors expanded in blood after radiotherapy plus ipilimumab. Early clone dynamics of blood T cells, plus interferon-beta, reportedly predicted response best.

TCRdb keeps only in-frame clones here, not all; method: immunoSEQ multiplex PCR. Seen here are about 68,000 clones, 65% to 80% observed once, and the top ten hold more than 8.5%. This sequence originates from a human donor with non-small cell lung cancer who had a complete response to radiotherapy plus ipilimumab. The chain is built from TRBV5-5 and TRBJ2-1; D is possibly TRBD2 (6 bases). The sample here was peripheral blood, taken from a patient treated with radiotherapy plus ipilimumab. Here the CDR3 DNA reads TGTGCCAGCAGCTTCTGGGGGGAAAGCTACAATGAGCAGTTCTTC. Its protein is CASSFWGESYNEQFF.